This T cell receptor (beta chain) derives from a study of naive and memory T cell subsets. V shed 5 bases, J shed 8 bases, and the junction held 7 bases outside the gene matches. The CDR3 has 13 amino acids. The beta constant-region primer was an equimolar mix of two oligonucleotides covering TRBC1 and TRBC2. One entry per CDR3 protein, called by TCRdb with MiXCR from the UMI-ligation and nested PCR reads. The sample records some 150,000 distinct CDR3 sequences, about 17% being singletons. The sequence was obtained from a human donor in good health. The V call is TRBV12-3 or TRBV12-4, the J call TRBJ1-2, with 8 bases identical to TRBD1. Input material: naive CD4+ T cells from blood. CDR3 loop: CASSPGGVRGYTF. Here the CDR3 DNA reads TGTGCCAGCAGTCCAGGGGGCGTTAGGGGCTACACCTTC.